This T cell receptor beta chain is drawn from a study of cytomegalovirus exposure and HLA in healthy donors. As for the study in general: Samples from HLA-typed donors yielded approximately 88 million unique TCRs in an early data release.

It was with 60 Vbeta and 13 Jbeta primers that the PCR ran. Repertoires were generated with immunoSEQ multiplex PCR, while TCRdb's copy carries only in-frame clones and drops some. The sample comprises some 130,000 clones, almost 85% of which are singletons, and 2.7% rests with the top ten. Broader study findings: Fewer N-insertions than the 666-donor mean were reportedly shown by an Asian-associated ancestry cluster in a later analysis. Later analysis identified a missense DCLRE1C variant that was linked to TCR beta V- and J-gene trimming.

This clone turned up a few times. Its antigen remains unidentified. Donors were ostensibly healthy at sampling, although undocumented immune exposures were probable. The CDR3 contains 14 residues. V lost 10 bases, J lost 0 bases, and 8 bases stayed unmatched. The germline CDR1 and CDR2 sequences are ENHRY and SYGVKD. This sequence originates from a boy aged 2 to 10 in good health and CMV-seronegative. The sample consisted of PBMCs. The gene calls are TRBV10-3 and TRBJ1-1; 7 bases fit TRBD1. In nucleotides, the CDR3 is TGTGCCACGACAGGGAACACGATGAACACTGAAGCTTTCTTT. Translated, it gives CATTGNTMNTEAFF.